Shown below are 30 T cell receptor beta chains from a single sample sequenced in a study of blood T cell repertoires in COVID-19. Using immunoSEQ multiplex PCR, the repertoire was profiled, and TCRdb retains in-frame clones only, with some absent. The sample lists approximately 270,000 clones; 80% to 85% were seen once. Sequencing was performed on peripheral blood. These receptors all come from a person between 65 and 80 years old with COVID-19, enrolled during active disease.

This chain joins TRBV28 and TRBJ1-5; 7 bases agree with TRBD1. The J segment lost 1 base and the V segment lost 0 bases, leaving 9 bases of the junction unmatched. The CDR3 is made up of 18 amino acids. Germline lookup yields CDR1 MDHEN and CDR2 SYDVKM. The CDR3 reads CASSLWGFGTESNQPQHF. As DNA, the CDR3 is TGTGCCAGCAGTTTATGGGGGTTTGGGACAGAGAGCAATCAGCCCCAGCATTTT.

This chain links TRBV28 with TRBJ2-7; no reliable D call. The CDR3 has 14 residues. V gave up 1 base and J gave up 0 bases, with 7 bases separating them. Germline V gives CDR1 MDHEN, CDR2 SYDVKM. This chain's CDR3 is CASSLLARSYEQYF. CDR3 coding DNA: TGTGCCAGCAGTTTATTGGCCCGCTCCTACGAGCAGTACTTC.

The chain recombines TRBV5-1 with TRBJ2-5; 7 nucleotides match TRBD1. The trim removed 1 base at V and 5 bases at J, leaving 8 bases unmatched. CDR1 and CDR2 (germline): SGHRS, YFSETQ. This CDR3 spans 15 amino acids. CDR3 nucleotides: TGCGCCAGCAGCTTGAGTACGCAGGGGGTTGAGACCCAGTACTTC. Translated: CASSLSTQGVETQYF.

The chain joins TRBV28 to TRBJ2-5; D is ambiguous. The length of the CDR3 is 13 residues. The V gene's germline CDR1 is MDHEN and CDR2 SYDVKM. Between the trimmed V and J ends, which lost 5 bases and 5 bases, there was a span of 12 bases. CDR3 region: CASSLLNMETQYF. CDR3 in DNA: TGTGCCAGCAGTCTCCTTAATATGGAGACCCAGTACTTC.

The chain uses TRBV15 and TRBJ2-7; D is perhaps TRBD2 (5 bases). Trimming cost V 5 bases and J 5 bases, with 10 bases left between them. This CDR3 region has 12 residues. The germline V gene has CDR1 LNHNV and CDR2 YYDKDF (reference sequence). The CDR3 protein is CATSFATNEQYF. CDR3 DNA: TGTGCCACCAGCTTCGCGACTAACGAGCAGTACTTC.

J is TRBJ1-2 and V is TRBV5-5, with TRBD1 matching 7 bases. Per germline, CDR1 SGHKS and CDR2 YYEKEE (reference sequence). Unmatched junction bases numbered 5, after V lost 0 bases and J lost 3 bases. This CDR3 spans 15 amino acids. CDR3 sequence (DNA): TGTGCCAGCAGCTTGGTGCCCAGGGGGGACTATGGCTACACCTTC. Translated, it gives CASSLVPRGDYGYTF.

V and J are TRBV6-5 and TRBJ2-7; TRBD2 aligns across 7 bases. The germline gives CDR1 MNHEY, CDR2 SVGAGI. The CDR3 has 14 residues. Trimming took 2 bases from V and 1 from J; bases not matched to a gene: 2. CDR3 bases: TGTGCCAGCAGTTACGCGGGGGATTCCTACGAGCAGTACTTC. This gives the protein CASSYAGDSYEQYF.

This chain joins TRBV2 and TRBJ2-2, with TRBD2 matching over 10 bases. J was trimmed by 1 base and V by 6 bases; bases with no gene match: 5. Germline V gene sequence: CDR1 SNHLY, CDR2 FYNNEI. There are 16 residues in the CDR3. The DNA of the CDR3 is TGTGCCAGCAGCAAACTAGCGGGAATGAACACCGGGGAGCTGTTTTTT. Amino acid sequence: CASSKLAGMNTGELFF.

The CDR3: CASSKGLAGGYEQYF. CDR3 nucleotide sequence: TGTGCCAGTAGTAAAGGACTAGCGGGTGGCTACGAGCAGTACTTC. The gene calls are TRBV19 and TRBJ2-7; 11 positions match TRBD2. Losses at the gene ends were 4 bases for V and 3 bases for J; bases not matched to a gene: 5. CDR1 is LNHDA and CDR2 is SQIVND in the germline V gene (reference sequence). The CDR3 is 15 residues long.

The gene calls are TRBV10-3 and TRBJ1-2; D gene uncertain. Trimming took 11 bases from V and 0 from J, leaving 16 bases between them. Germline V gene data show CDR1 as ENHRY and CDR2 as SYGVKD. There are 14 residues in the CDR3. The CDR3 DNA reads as TGTGCCGTAAAGGAGACGGAGACTAACTATGGCTACACCTTC. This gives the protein CAVKETETNYGYTF.

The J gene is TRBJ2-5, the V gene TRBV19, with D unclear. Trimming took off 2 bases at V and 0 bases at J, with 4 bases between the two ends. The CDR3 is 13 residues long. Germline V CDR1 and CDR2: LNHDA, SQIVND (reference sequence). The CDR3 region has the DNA TGTGCCAGTAGTATAATATACCAAGAGACCCAGTACTTC. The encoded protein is CASSIIYQETQYF.

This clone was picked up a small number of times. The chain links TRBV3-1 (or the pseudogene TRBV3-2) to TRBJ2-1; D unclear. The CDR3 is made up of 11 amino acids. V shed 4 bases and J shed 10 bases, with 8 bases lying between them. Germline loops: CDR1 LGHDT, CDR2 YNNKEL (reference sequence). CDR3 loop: CASSPGGEQFF. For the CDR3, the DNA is TGTGCCAGCAGCCCAGGTGGGGAGCAGTTCTTC.

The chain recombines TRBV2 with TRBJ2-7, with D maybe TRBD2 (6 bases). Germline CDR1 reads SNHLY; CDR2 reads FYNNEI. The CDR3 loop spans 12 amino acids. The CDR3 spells CATKAGRTEQYF. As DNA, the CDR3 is TGTGCGACCAAAGCGGGTCGGACCGAGCAGTACTTC.

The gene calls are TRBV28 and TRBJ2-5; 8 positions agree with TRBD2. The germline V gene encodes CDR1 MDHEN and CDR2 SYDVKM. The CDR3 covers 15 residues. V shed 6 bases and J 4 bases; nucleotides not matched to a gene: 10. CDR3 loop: CASSSITAGGETQYF. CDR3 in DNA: TGTGCCAGCAGCTCCATAACCGCGGGAGGAGAGACCCAGTACTTC.

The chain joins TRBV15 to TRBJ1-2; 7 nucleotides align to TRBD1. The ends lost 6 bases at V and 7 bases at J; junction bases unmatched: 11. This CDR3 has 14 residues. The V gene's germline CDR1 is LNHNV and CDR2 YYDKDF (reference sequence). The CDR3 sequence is CATRRDREYCGYTF. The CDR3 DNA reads TGTGCCACCAGACGAGACAGGGAGTATTGTGGCTACACCTTC.

CDR3 region: CASSSGTTEKLFF. The CDR3 DNA sequence: TGTGCCAGCAGCTCCGGGACAACTGAAAAACTGTTTTTT. The chain carries TRBV9 and TRBJ1-4; TRBD1 might be the D (6 bases). Trimming shortened V by 4 bases and J by 7 bases, and 11 bases separated the two germline ends. This CDR3 region has 13 residues. The V gene's germline CDR1 is SGDLS and CDR2 YYNGEE. Full variable domain (rest looked up from reference TRBV9 and TRBJ1-4): DSGVTQTPKHLITATGQRVTLRCSPRSGDLSVYWYQQSLDQGLQFLIQYYNGEERAKGNILERFSAQQFPDLHSELNLSSLELGDSALYFCASSSGTTEKLFFGSGTQLSVL.

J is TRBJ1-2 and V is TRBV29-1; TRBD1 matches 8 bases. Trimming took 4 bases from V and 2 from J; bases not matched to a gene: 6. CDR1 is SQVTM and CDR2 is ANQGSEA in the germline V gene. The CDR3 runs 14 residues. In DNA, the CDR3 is TGCAGCGTTGTTAGTCAGGGGGCCAACTATGGCTACACCTTC. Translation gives CSVVSQGANYGYTF.

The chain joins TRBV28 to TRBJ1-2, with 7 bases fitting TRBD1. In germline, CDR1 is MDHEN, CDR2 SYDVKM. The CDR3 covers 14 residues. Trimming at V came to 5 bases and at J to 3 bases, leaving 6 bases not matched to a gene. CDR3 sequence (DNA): TGTGCCAGCAGTGAAACAGGGGCCTACTATGGCTACACCTTC. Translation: CASSETGAYYGYTF.

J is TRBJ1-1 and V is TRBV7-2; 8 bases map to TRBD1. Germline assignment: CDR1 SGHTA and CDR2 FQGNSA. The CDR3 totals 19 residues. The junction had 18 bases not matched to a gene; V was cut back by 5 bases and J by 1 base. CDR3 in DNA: TGTGCCAGCAGCCCATCGATGCGGACAGGGACCCATTGGAACACTGAAGCTTTCTTT. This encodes CASSPSMRTGTHWNTEAFF.

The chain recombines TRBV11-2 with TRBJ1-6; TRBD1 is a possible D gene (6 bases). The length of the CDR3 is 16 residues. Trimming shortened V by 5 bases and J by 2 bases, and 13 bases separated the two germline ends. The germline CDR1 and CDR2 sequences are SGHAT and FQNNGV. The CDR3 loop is CASSDRSSAYNSPLHF. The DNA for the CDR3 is TGTGCCAGCAGCGACAGGAGTTCTGCCTATAATTCACCCCTCCACTTT.

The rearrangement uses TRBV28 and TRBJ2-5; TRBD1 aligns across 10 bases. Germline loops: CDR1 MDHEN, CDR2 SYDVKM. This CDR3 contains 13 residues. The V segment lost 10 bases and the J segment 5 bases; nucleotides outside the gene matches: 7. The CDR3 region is CATMTGGLETQYF. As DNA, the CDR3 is TGTGCCACTATGACAGGGGGCTTGGAGACCCAGTACTTC.

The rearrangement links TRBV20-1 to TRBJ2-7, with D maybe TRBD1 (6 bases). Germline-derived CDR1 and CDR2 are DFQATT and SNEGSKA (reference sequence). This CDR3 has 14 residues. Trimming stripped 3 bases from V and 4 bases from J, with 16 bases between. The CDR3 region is CSASMGALSYEQYF. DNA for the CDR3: TGCAGTGCTAGTATGGGGGCCTTGTCATACGAGCAGTACTTC.

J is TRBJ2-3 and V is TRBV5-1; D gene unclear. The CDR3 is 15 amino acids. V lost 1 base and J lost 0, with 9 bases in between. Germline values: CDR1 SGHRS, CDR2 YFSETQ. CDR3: CASSLPAVSTDTQYF. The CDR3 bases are TGCGCCAGCAGCTTGCCTGCGGTAAGCACAGATACGCAGTATTTT. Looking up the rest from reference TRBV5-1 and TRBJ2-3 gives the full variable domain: KAGVTQTPRYLIKTRGQQVTLSCSPISGHRSVSWYQQTPGQGLQFLFEYFSETQRNKGNFPGRFSGRQFSNSRSEMNVSTLELGDSALYLCASSLPAVSTDTQYFGPGTRLTVL.

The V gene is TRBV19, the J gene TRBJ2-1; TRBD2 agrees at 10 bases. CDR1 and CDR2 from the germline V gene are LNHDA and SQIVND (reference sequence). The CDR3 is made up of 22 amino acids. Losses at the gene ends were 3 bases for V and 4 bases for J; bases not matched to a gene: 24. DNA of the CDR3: TGTGCCAGTAGTATTCGTCCTAGCGGGAGTCTAGATGTGGGTAGGGTATACAATGAGCAGTTCTTC. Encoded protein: CASSIRPSGSLDVGRVYNEQFF.

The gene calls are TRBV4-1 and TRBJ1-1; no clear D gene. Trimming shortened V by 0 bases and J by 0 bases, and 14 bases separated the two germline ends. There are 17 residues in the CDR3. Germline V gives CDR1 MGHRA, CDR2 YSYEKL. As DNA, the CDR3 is TGCGCCAGCAGCCAAGATCCCTTTCAGACTATGAACACTGAAGCTTTCTTT. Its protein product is CASSQDPFQTMNTEAFF.

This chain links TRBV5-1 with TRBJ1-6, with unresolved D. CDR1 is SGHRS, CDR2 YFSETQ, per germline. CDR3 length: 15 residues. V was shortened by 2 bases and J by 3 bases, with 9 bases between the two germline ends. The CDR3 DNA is TGCGCCAGCAGCTTAACCGGGAACTATAATTCACCCCTCCACTTT. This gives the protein CASSLTGNYNSPLHF.

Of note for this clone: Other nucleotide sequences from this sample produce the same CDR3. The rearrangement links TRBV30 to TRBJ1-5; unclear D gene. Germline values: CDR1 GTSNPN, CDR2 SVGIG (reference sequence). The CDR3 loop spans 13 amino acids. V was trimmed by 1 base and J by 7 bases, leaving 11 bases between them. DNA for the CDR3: TGTGCCTGGAGTGGGGGTAGCGAGCAGCCCCAGCATTTT. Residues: CAWSGGSEQPQHF.

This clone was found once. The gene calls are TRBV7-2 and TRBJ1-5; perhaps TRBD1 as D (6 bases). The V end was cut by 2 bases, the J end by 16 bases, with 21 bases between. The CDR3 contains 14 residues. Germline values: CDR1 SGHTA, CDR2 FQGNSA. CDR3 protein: CASSLNGGDSVQHF. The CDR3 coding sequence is TGTGCCAGCAGCTTAAATGGGGGCGATTCGGTCCAACATTTT. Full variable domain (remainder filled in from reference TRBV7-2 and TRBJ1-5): GAGVSQSPSNKVTEKGKDVELRCDPISGHTALYWYRQSLGQGLEFLIYFQGNSAPDKSGLPSDRFSAERTGGSVSTLTIQRTQQEDSAVYLCASSLNGGDSVQHFGDGTRLSIL.

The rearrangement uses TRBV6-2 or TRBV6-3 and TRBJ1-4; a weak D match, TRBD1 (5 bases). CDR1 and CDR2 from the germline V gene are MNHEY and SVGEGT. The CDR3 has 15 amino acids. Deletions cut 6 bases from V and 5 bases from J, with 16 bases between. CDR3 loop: CASSPNTDRNEKLFF. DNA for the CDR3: TGTGCCAGCAGCCCGAACACCGACAGAAATGAAAAACTGTTTTTT.

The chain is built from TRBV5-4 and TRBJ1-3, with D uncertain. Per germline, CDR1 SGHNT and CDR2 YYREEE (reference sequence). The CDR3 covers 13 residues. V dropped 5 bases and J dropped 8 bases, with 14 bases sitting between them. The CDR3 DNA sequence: TGTGCCAGCAGATGGGCGGGTGGGGACACCATATATTTT. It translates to CASRWAGGDTIYF.